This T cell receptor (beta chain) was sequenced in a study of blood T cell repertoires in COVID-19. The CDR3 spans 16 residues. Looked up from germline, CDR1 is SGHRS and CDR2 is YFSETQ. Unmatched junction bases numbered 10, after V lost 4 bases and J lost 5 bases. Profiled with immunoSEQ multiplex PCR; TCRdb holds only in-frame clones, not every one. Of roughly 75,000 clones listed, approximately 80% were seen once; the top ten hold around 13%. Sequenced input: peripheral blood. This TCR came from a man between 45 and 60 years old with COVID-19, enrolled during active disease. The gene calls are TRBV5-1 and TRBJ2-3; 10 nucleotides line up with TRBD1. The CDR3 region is CASSPLVGTGEDTQYF. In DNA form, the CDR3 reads TGCGCCAGCAGCCCGCTCGTGGGGACAGGGGAAGATACGCAGTATTTT.